The following is a T cell receptor (beta chain) sequence with its context. This sample was taken from a study of blood T cell repertoires in COVID-19. For the study at large: Acute and convalescent COVID-19 samples came from the United States, Italy and Spain. PBMCs, B-cell-depleted T cells, or T cells provided the cDNA or gDNA that made up the material.

Profiling relied on immunoSEQ multiplex PCR, and the TCRdb table lists in-frame clones only, not all of them. The sample yields approximately 450,000 clones, 85% to 90% seen once. The junction had 12 bases not matched to a gene; V was cut back by 1 base and J by 7 bases. In germline, CDR1 is LGHDT, CDR2 YNNKEL (reference sequence). The CDR3 spans 17 residues. Participants were aged roughly 18 to 100 years from about two dozen US areas. Recovered status in Cohort 3 required two negative PCRs, clearance, or symptom resolution. The sequenced sample consisted of PBMCs or T cells enriched from blood (not recorded which). The rearrangement uses TRBV3-1 (or the pseudogene TRBV3-2) and TRBJ2-2, with 7 bases matching TRBD2. The sequence was obtained from a young man who had recovered from COVID-19. CDR3 sequence (DNA): TGTGCCAGCAGCCAAGTACTAGCGACCCGGCGGAGCGGGGAGCTGTTTTTT. It encodes CASSQVLATRRSGELFF.